These 5 T cell receptor beta chains share one sample of origin, sequenced in a study of T cell repertoires in cytomegalovirus infection. Antigens of these TCRs are unknown. TCRdb reprocessed the reads via MiXCR and lists one record per CDR3 protein. The sample has some 920,000 distinct CDR3 sequences, less than 40% seen once. Sequencing used cultured CD8+ T cells from PBMCs, obtained from culture after CMV antigen stimulation. The receptors stem from a human donor in good health (CMV status not recorded). Some clones in this sample may be carry-over from other donors' samples.

This clonotype was detected a few times. The chain combines TRBV2 with TRBJ1-5; TRBD1 is a possible D gene (5 bases). Germline V gene lookup returns CDR1 SNHLY and CDR2 FYNNEI. Deletions cut 2 bases from V and 1 base from J, with 12 bases between. This CDR3 has 16 amino acids. The CDR3 nucleotides are TGTGCCAGCAGTGAAACGGCAGGGAGAAGCAATCAGCCCCAGCATTTT. This translates into CASSETAGRSNQPQHF.

V gene TRBV6-5 combines with J gene TRBJ2-2; weak D call: TRBD1 (6 bases). This CDR3 contains 15 residues. The germline CDR1 and CDR2 sequences are MNHEY and SVGAGI. Trimming removed 2 bases at V and 3 bases at J, with 10 bases between. The CDR3 here is CASSYPGVDTGELFF. DNA of the CDR3: TGTGCCAGCAGTTACCCAGGGGTGGACACCGGGGAGCTGTTTTTT.

This chain links TRBV6-1 with TRBJ2-7, with TRBD1 matching 7 bases. V lost 4 bases and J lost 7; bases outside the gene matches: 7. Germline V gives CDR1 MNHNS, CDR2 SASEGT. The CDR3 sequence is 13 residues long. In DNA form, the CDR3 reads TGTGCCAGCAGTGGAGAACAGGGGTGGGAGCAGTACGTC. Encoded protein: CASSGEQGWEQYV.

The chain is built from TRBV7-9 and TRBJ1-2; possibly TRBD1 for D (5 bases). Trimming cost V 5 bases and J 4 bases, with 17 bases left between them. The germline gives CDR1 SEHNR, CDR2 FQNEAQ (reference sequence). The CDR3 is 15 amino acids. CDR3 coding DNA: TGTGCCAGCAGCCCAGGGTCCTTAGCCTTCTATGGCTACACCTTC. Translating gives CASSPGSLAFYGYTF.

The J gene is TRBJ2-2, the V gene TRBV27; possible D gene TRBD2, 6 bases. The CDR3 is made up of 14 amino acids. Germline loops: CDR1 MNHEY, CDR2 SMNVEV (reference sequence). Trimming shortened V by 7 bases and J by 4 bases, and 13 bases separated the two germline ends. The CDR3 here is CASTWGVGTGELFF. The CDR3 coding sequence is TGTGCCAGCACTTGGGGGGTAGGCACCGGGGAGCTGTTTTTT.